Listed below are T cell receptor beta chains from one sample, sequenced in a study of identical twins' blood T cells. TCRdb re-analysed the 5' RACE reads in MiXCR, keeping a single row per CDR3 protein. The sample gives hundreds of thousands of distinct CDR3 sequences, about 28% of which show up once; around 5.6% is in the top ten. Sequenced sample: PBMCs. These TCRs come from a woman aged 18 to 55 in good health. Each CDR3 is given with its conserved first and last residue. A D gene is named only where the DNA matches it firmly. Clone size is given for some rows only: seen once, a few or many times, or a class if the clone is expanded.

many,TRBJ1-4,TRBD1,TRBV7-9,CASSTVAGTGVGKLFF,TGTGCCAGCAGCACCGTCGCCGGGACAGGGGTCGGAAAACTGTTTTTT
few,TRBJ2-2,TRBD2,TRBV25-1,CASSDPGGKGTGELFF,TGTGCCAGCAGTGACCCGGGGGGTAAGGGGACCGGGGAGCTGTTTTTT
NA,TRBJ2-7,TRBD2,TRBV4-1,CASNCGRLAGGFHEQYF,TGCGCCAGCAATTGTGGGCGACTAGCGGGAGGTTTCCACGAGCAGTACTTC
NA,TRBJ2-1,NA,TRBV10-2,CASSERGGKIHNEQFF,TGCGCCAGCAGTGAGCGGGGCGGGAAAATCCACAATGAGCAGTTCTTC
NA,TRBJ2-1,NA,TRBV5-1,CASSFPQQGNEQFF,TGCGCCAGCAGCTTCCCGCAGCAGGGCAATGAGCAGTTCTTC
NA,TRBJ2-2,NA,TRBV10-2,CASSVPTGELFF,TGCGCCAGCAGCGTGCCTACCGGGGAGCTGTTTTTT
many,TRBJ2-1,TRBD2,TRBV29-1,CSVRGGFNEQFF,TGCAGCGTGCGGGGGGGCTTCAATGAGCAGTTCTTC
NA,TRBJ1-1,NA,TRBV25-1,CASSYGVKGTEAFF,TGTGCCAGCAGTTATGGGGTAAAGGGCACTGAAGCTTTCTTT
NA,TRBJ1-5,NA,TRBV5-6,CASSLDGGNGNQPQHF,TGTGCCAGCAGCTTGGATGGCGGGAATGGCAATCAGCCCCAGCATTTT
few,TRBJ1-1,NA,TRBV9,CASSVHEGRRAEAFF,TGTGCCAGCAGCGTACATGAGGGAAGGAGAGCTGAAGCTTTCTTT
few,TRBJ1-1,TRBD1,TRBV10-3,CAISGPQGVRDTEAFF,TGTGCCATCAGTGGCCCACAGGGGGTGAGGGACACTGAAGCTTTCTTT